A single sample is the source of the 15 T cell receptor beta chains below, sequenced in a study of blood T cell repertoires in COVID-19. Produced via immunoSEQ multiplex PCR; TCRdb's table is partial and in-frame only. The sample contains around 200,000 clones, more than 85% of which appear only once. The sequenced sample was peripheral blood. These TCRs come from a man aged 35 to 55 with acute or convalescent COVID-19.

This clone was observed a few times. The junction does not match germline at one end; this may be a read error. This chain connects TRBV27 to TRBJ1-2; 7 bases are shared with TRBD1. This CDR3 comprises 12 residues. Germline V gene data show CDR1 as MNHEY and CDR2 as SMNVEV (reference sequence). The CDR3 reads CAGRQGNYGYTF. As DNA, the CDR3 is TGTGCCGGCAGACAGGGAAACTATGGCTACACCTTC.

V gene TRBV13 combines with J gene TRBJ2-1; possible D gene TRBD2, 6 bases. The CDR3 is made up of 17 amino acids. Germline V lookup: CDR1 PRHDT, CDR2 FYEKMQ (reference sequence). The ends were cut back, 2 bases at V and 7 bases at J, with 21 bases in the middle. The CDR3 loop reads CASSLLAFGSLRNEQFF. The DNA for the CDR3 is TGTGCCAGCAGCTTACTAGCGTTTGGATCCTTGCGGAATGAGCAGTTCTTC.

The chain is built from TRBV7-6 and TRBJ2-1; 7 nucleotides agree with TRBD2. J gave up 9 bases and V 1 base, and 9 bases lay outside the gene matches. Germline V gives CDR1 SGHVS, CDR2 FNYEAQ. This CDR3 is 15 amino acids long. CDR3 loop: CASSLGASGQGEQFF. The CDR3 bases are TGTGCCAGCAGCTTAGGGGCTAGCGGTCAGGGTGAGCAGTTCTTC. Full variable domain (outside the CDR3, taken from reference TRBV7-6 and TRBJ2-1): GAGVSQSPRYKVTKRGQDVALRCDPISGHVSLYWYRQALGQGPEFLTYFNYEAQQDKSGLPNDRFSAERPEGSISTLTIQRTEQRDSAMYRCASSLGASGQGEQFFGPGTRLTVL.

The rearrangement joins TRBV10-3 to TRBJ2-1; 7 nucleotides agree with TRBD1. This CDR3 comprises 17 residues. CDR1 and CDR2 (germline): ENHRY, SYGVKD. J was trimmed by 1 base and V by 5 bases; bases with no gene match: 11. CDR3 DNA: TGTGCCATCAGTATTCCCAAGGACAGGACGTCCTACAATGAGCAGTTCTTC. It encodes CAISIPKDRTSYNEQFF.

J is TRBJ2-1 and V is TRBV23-1, with 8 nucleotides matching TRBD2. TRBV23-1 is an ORF, and what it does is uncertain. With V trimmed by 3 bases and J by 4 bases, 20 bases remained unmatched. The CDR3 extends over 20 amino acids. The CDR3 here is CASSHNTPRRGVKGYNEQFF. In nucleotides, the CDR3 is TGCGCCAGCAGTCATAATACCCCTAGGCGGGGGGTTAAGGGATACAATGAGCAGTTCTTC.

The chain uses TRBV14 and TRBJ1-2; unclear D gene. Looked up from germline, CDR1 is SGHDN and CDR2 is FVKESK. The CDR3 spans 16 residues. V was shortened by 4 bases and J by 1 base, with 16 bases between the two germline ends. This chain's CDR3 is CASSLGGDTFNYGYTF. Written as DNA, the CDR3 is TGTGCCAGCAGCCTGGGTGGTGACACCTTTAACTATGGCTACACCTTC.

This chain connects TRBV5-1 to TRBJ2-5; tentatively, D is TRBD1 (6 bases). V dropped 1 base and J dropped 1 base, with 14 bases sitting between them. The CDR3 contains 16 residues. Germline lookup yields CDR1 SGHRS and CDR2 YFSETQ. The CDR3 DNA is TGCGCCAGCAGCTTGCCCCAGGGGATTACCCAAGAGACCCAGTACTTC. It codes for CASSLPQGITQETQYF.

The gene calls are TRBV5-4 and TRBJ2-1; a possible D gene is TRBD1 (6 bases). The CDR3 is made up of 15 amino acids. V dropped 2 bases and J dropped 4 bases, with 13 bases sitting between them. From germline, CDR1 is SGHNT and CDR2 YYREEE (reference sequence). The chain's CDR3 is CASSFDGGGYNEQFF. The CDR3 bases are TGTGCCAGCAGCTTTGATGGGGGCGGGTACAATGAGCAGTTCTTC.

This clone has a single count. The V call is TRBV2, the J call TRBJ2-5; the match to TRBD1 covers 8 bases. CDR1 is SNHLY and CDR2 is FYNNEI in the germline V gene. V trimming: 1 base; J trimming: 4 bases; junction bases outside the gene matches: 11. The CDR3 runs to 17 residues. Written as DNA, the CDR3 is TGTGCCAGCAGTGAAGAGTTGGACAGGGTGATCGGAGAGACCCAGTACTTC. It codes for CASSEELDRVIGETQYF.

The J gene is TRBJ1-1, the V gene TRBV27, with D possibly TRBD1 on 6 matching bases. V was clipped by 2 bases and J by 5 bases, with 9 bases between them. The germline gives CDR1 MNHEY, CDR2 SMNVEV (reference sequence). The CDR3 has 13 residues. For the CDR3, the DNA is TGTGCCAGCAGTTTAACAGGGATGACTGAAGCTTTCTTT. This encodes CASSLTGMTEAFF.

A remark on this clone: The same CDR3 also results from other DNA sequences found in this sample. The genes are TRBV28 and TRBJ2-7; tentatively, D is TRBD2 (6 bases). Between the trimmed V and J ends, which lost 2 bases and 2 bases, there was a span of 10 bases. There are 14 residues in the CDR3. The germline V gene encodes CDR1 MDHEN and CDR2 SYDVKM. In DNA, the CDR3 is TGTGCCAGCAGTTTAGGGGGGAGGACCTACGAGCAGTACTTC. Protein sequence: CASSLGGRTYEQYF.

This chain joins TRBV5-1 and TRBJ2-7; perhaps TRBD2 as D (6 bases). Trimming shortened V by 4 bases and J by 6 bases, and 8 bases separated the two germline ends. The CDR3 has 11 residues. Germline values: CDR1 SGHRS, CDR2 YFSETQ. CDR3 residues: CASSKGGEQYF. Written as DNA, the CDR3 is TGCGCCAGCAGCAAGGGAGGCGAGCAGTACTTC.

The chain uses TRBV28 and TRBJ2-4, with a tentative D call TRBD1 (6 bases). CDR3 size: 14 residues. Trimming stripped 5 bases from V and 3 bases from J, with 11 bases between. The germline gives CDR1 MDHEN, CDR2 SYDVKM. CDR3 sequence (DNA): TGTGCCAGCAGTCCAGACAGGTACAAAAACATTCAGTACTTC. Protein sequence: CASSPDRYKNIQYF.

V usage is TRBV30 and J usage is TRBJ2-3, with 11 bases identical to TRBD2. Losses at the gene ends were 1 base for V and 8 bases for J; bases not matched to a gene: 5. Germline values: CDR1 GTSNPN, CDR2 SVGIG (reference sequence). CDR3 length equals 14 residues. The CDR3, as DNA: TGTGCCTGGAGTGCCGGGACTAGCGGCCGTACGCAGTATTTT. It translates to CAWSAGTSGRTQYF.

The chain uses TRBV5-1 and TRBJ2-7; 7 nucleotides agree with TRBD1. V trimming: 6 bases; J trimming: 2 bases; junction bases outside the gene matches: 11. The germline gives CDR1 SGHRS, CDR2 YFSETQ. The CDR3 is 15 amino acids. CDR3 sequence: CASNPGTAFPYEQYF. The CDR3 DNA follows: TGCGCCAGCAACCCCGGGACAGCCTTCCCCTACGAGCAGTACTTC. The complete variable domain, with remaining parts taken from reference TRBV5-1 and TRBJ2-7, reads KAGVTQTPRYLIKTRGQQVTLSCSPISGHRSVSWYQQTPGQGLQFLFEYFSETQRNKGNFPGRFSGRQFSNSRSEMNVSTLELGDSALYLCASNPGTAFPYEQYFGPGTRLTVT.